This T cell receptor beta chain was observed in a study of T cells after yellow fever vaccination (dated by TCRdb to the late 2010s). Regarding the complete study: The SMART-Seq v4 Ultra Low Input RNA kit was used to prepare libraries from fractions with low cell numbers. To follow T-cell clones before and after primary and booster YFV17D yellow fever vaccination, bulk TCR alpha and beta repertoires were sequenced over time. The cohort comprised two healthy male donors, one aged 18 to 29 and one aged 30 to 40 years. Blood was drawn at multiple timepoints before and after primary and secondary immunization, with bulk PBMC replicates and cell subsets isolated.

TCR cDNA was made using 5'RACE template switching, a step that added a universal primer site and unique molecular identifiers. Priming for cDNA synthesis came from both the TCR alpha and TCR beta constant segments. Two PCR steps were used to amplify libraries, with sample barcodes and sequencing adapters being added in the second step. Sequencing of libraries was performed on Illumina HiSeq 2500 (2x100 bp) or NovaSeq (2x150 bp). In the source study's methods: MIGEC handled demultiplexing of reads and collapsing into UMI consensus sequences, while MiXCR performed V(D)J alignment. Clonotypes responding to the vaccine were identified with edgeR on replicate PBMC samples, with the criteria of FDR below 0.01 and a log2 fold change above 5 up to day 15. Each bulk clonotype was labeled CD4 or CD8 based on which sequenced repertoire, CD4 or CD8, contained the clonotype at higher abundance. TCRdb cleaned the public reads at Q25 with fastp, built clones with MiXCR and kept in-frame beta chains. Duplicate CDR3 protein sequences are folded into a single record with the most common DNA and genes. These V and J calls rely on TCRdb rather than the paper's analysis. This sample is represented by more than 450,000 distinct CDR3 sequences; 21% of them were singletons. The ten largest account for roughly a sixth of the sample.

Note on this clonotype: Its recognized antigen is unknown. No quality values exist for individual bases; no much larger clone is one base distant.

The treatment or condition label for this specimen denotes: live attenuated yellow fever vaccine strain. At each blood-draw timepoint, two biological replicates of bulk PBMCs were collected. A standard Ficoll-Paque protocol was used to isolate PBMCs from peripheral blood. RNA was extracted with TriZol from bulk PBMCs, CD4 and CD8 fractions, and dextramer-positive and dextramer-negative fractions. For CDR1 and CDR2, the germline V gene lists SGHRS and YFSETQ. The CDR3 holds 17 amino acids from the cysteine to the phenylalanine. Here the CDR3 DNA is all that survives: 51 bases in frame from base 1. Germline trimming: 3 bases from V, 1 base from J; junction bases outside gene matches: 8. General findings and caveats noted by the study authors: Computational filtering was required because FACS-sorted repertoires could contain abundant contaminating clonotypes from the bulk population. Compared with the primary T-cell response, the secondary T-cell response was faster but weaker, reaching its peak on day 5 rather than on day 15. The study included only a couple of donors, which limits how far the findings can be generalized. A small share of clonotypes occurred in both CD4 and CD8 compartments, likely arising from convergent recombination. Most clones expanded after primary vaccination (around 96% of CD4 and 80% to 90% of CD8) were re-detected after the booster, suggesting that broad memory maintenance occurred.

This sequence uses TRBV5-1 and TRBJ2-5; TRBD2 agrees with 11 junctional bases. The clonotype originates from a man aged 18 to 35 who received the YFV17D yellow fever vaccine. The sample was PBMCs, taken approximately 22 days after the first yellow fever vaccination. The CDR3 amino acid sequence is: CASSSDRLAGLQETQYF. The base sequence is TGCGCCAGCAGCTCCGATAGACTAGCGGGGCTCCAAGAGACCCAGTACTTC.